This entry lists 4 T cell receptor beta chains sequenced from one sample in a study of spatial heterogeneity in lung cancer. Study-level findings and limits: Tumors with more nonsynonymous mutations had more expanded intratumoral alpha and beta TCRs.

Which antigens these TCRs recognize remains unknown. TCRdb used MiXCR to reprocess the 5' RACE reads, holding one entry per CDR3 protein. Seen here are approximately 26,000 distinct CDR3 sequences, roughly 9% observed once, and the top ten hold less than 9.5%. This sample's time point: sample taken at primary tumor resection. Sample: lung tumor tissue, taken at surgery. The receptors were sampled from a male donor with early-stage non-small cell lung cancer.

This clonotype has ten or more counts. The chain is built from TRBV7-2 and TRBJ2-3; 7 bases agree with TRBD1. The J segment lost 0 bases and the V segment lost 5 bases, leaving 5 bases of the junction unmatched. The CDR3 is made up of 15 amino acids. Germline assignment: CDR1 SGHTA and CDR2 FQGNSA. The CDR3 DNA sequence: TGTGCCAGCAGCCCTGACAGGGAGAGCACAGATACGCAGTATTTT. It encodes CASSPDRESTDTQYF.

This clonotype occurred a few times. The V call is TRBV28, the J call TRBJ1-3; D call uncertain. CDR3 length equals 13 residues. The V and J ends lost 6 bases and 2 bases respectively, with 8 bases between them. Per the germline V gene, CDR1 is MDHEN and CDR2 is SYDVKM. In DNA, the CDR3 is TGTGCCAGCAGCCGACAAACTGGAAACACCATATATTTT. Translated: CASSRQTGNTIYF.

This clonotype was detected a few times. V is TRBV20-1 and J is TRBJ2-3; D might be TRBD1 (6 bases). Trimming stripped 4 bases from V and 2 bases from J, with 16 bases between. CDR3 length equals 15 residues. Germline CDR1 DFQATT, CDR2 SNEGSKA (reference sequence). The CDR3 protein is CSAIFDRPTTDTQYF. The CDR3 nucleotides read TGCAGTGCTATCTTCGACAGGCCTACCACAGATACGCAGTATTTT.

The chain links TRBV28 to TRBJ2-1; no clear D. The CDR3 consists of 15 residues. Germline CDR1 is MDHEN and CDR2 is SYDVKM. Trimming removed 3 bases from V and 4 bases from J, with 13 bases in between. The CDR3 DNA follows: TGTGCCAGCAGTTTGATGATCGGAAATTACAATGAGCAGTTCTTC. Protein: CASSLMIGNYNEQFF. Full variable domain (missing parts from reference TRBV28 and TRBJ2-1): DVKVTQSSRYLVKRTGEKVFLECVQDMDHENMFWYRQDPGLGLRLIYFSYDVKMKEKGDIPEGYSVSREKKERFSLILESASTNQTSMYLCASSLMIGNYNEQFFGPGTRLTVL.